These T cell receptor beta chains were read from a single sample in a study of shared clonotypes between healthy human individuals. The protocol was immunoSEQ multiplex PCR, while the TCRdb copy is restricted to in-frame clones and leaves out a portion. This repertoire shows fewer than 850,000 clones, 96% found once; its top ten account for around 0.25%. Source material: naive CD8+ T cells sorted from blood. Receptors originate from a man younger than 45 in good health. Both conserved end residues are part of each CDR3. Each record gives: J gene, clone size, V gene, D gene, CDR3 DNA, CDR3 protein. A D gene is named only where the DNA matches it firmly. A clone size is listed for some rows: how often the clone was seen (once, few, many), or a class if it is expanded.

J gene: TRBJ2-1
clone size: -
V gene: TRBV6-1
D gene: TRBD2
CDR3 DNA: TGTGCCGTGAGACTAGCGGACCACAATGAGCAGTTCTTC
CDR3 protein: CAVRLADHNEQFF

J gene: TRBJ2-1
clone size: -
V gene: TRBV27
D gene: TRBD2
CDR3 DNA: TGTGCCAGCAGTTTACTAGGGACTAGCGGGCCCTACAATGAGCAGTTCTTC
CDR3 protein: CASSLLGTSGPYNEQFF

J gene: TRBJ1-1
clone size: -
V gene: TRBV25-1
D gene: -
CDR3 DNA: TGTGCCAGCAGGACAGCCGGGGGCACTGAAGCTTTCTTT
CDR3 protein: CASRTAGGTEAFF

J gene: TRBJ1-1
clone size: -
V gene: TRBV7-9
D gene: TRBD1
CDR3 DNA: TGTGCCAGCAGCTCCCCGATCAGGGGGCACACTGAAGCTTTCTTT
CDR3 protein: CASSSPIRGHTEAFF

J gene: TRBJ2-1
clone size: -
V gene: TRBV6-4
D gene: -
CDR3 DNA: TGTGCCAGCAGTGACAGGGGTTTAGTGTTAGGTGAGCAGTTCTTC
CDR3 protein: CASSDRGLVLGEQFF

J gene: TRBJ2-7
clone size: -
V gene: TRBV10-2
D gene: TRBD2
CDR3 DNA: TGCGCCACCACCACGACTAGCGACTCCTACGAGCAGTACTTC
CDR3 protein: CATTTTSDSYEQYF

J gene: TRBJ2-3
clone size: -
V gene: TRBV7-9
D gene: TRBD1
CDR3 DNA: TGTGCCAGCAGCCCGATGACAGGGGGCGCGAGCACAGATACGCAGTATTTT
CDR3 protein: CASSPMTGGASTDTQYF

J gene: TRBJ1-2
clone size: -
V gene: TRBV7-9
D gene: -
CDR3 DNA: TGTGCCAGCAGCTTAGCGAACAGGAACGGCTACACCTTC
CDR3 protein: CASSLANRNGYTF

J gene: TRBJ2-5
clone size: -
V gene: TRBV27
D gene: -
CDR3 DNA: TGTGCCAGCAGTTTAGGGGGTCCGATGGCAACCCAGTACTTC
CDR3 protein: CASSLGGPMATQYF

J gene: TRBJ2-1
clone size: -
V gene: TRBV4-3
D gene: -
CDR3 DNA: TGCGCCAGCAGCCCAGGGGGAGGGAACCATGAGCAGTTCTTC
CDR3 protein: CASSPGGGNHEQFF

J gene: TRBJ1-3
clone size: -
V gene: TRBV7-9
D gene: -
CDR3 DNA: TGTGCCAGCAGCTTATGGACGGGAAACACCATATATTTT
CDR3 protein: CASSLWTGNTIYF

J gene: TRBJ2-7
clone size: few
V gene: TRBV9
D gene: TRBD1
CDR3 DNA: TGTGCCAGCAGCGTAGGGACAGGCGTTTACGAGCAGTACTTC
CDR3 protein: CASSVGTGVYEQYF

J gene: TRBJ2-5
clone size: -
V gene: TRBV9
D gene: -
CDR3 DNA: TGTGCCAGCAGCGTCAACCCACTAGTGATCTCGGATGAGACCCAGTACTTC
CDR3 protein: CASSVNPLVISDETQYF

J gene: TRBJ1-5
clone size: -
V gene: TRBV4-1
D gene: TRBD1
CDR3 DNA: TGCGCCAGCAGCCAGGCAGGGGGAGGCAATCAGCCCCAGCATTTT
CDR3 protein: CASSQAGGGNQPQHF

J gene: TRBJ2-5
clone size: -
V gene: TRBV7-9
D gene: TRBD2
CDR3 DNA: TGTGCCAGCGTCCGGGAGGGCGGGGAGACCCAGTACTTC
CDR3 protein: CASVREGGETQYF

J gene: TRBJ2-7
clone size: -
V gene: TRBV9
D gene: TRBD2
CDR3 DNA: TGTGCCAGCAGCCCCAGACTAGCGGGAAACTACGAGCAGTACTTC
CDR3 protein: CASSPRLAGNYEQYF

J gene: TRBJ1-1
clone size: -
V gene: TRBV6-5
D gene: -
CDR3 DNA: TGTGCCAGCAGTTACGAGGGATCAAACACTGAAGCTTTCTTT
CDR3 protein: CASSYEGSNTEAFF

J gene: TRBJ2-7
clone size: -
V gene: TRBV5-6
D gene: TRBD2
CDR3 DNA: TGTGCCAGCAGCTTTGCAGGGAGGGTCTACGAGCAGTACTTC
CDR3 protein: CASSFAGRVYEQYF

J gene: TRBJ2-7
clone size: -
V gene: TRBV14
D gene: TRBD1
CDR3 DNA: TGTGCCAGCAGCCAAGGTCAGGGGGCCTCCGAGCAGTACTTC
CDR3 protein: CASSQGQGASEQYF

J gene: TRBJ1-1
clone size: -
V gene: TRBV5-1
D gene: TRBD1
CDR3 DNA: TGCGCCAGCAGCTGGACAGGGCACACTGAAGCTTTCTTT
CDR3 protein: CASSWTGHTEAFF

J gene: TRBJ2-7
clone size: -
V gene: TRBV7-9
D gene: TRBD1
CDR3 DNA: TGTGCCAGCAGCACCGGACAGGGCCTCTACGAGCAGTACTTC
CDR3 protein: CASSTGQGLYEQYF

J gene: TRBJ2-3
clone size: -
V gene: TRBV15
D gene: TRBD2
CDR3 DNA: TGTGCCACCAGCAGAGATCCGCTCCTAGCGGGGATTACAGATACGCAGTATTTT
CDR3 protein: CATSRDPLLAGITDTQYF

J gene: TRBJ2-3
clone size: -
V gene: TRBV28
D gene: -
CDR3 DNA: TGTGCCAGCCATAGGGTTGACCCCCCAGATACGCAGTATTTT
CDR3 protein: CASHRVDPPDTQYF

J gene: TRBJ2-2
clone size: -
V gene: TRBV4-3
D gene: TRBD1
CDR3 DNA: TGCGCCAGCGGCAGGACAGGGGGGAACACCGGGGAGCTGTTTTTT
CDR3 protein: CASGRTGGNTGELFF

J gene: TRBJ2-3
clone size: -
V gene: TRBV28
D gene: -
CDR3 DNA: TGTGCCAGCAGTTCTATCAACAGGGTAAAGGGCACAGATACGCAGTATTTT
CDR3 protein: CASSSINRVKGTDTQYF

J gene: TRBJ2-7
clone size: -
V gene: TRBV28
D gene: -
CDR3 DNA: TGTGCCAGCAGGAGGAGGGGTCTTAGTTACGAGCAGTACTTC
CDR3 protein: CASRRRGLSYEQYF

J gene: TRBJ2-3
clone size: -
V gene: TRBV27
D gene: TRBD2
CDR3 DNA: TGTGCCAGCAGTTTCGTGCGGGAGGATGGAGATACGCAGTATTTT
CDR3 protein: CASSFVREDGDTQYF

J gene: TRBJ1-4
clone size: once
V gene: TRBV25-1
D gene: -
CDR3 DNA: TGTGCCAGCAGTGAATTATTGCCGGGAGGCTCGCTGTTTTTT
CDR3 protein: CASSELLPGGSLFF

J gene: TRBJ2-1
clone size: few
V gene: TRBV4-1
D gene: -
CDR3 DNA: TGCGCCAGCAGCCGCGCTCCCCCGGGCTACGGGAGCTATGAGCAGTTCTTC
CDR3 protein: CASSRAPPGYGSYEQFF

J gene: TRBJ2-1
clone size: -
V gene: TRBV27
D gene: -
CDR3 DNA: TGTGCCAGCAGCTCTCAGGACTACAATGAGCAGTTCTTC
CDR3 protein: CASSSQDYNEQFF

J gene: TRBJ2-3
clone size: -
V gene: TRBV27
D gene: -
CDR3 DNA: TGTGCCAGCAGTCTCCTAGGGTGGGCGGAGGCAGATACGCAGTATTTT
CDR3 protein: CASSLLGWAEADTQYF

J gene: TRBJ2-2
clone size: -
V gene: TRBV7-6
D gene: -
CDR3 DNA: TGTGCCAGCAGCTTAGTTATGGCTAGTAACACCGGGGAGCTGTTTTTT
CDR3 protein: CASSLVMASNTGELFF

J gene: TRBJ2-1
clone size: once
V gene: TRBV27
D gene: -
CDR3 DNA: TGTGCCAGCAGTTTAATGGGATTCGATGAGCAGTTCTTC
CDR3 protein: CASSLMGFDEQFF

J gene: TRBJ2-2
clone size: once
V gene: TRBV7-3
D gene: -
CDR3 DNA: TGTGCCAGCAGCTTCCGTGCCGGGGAGCTGTTTTTT
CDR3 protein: CASSFRAGELFF

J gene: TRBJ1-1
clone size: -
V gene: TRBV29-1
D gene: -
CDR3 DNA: TGCAGCGTTGCGGGGCAGGGGATGGGAGCTGAAGCTTTCTTT
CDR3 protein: CSVAGQGMGAEAFF

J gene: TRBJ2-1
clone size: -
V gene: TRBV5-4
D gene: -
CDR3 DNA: TGTGCCAGCTCCCCCGGGGGTATACACAATGAGCAGTTCTTC
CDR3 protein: CASSPGGIHNEQFF

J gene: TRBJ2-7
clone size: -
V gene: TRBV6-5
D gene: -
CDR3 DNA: TGTGCCAGCAGTAAAGGACAGATCCCCTACGAGCAGTACTTC
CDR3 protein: CASSKGQIPYEQYF

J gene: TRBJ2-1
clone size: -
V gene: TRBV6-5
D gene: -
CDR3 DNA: TGTGCCAGCAGCATTTTTTTGGACAATGAGCAGTTCTTC
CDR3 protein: CASSIFLDNEQFF

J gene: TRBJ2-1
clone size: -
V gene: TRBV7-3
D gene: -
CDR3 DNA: TGTGCCAGCAGCTTAAACTGGTCCTACAATGAGCAGTTCTTC
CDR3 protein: CASSLNWSYNEQFF

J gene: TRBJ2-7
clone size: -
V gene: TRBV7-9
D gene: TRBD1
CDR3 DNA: TGTGCCAGCAGGGCAGGGACAGGCAACTACGAGCAGTACTTC
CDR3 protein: CASRAGTGNYEQYF

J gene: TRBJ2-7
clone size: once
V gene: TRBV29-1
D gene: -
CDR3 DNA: TGCAGCGTTGTCGGTTTCGTAGGGAGCTCCTACGAGCAGTACTTC
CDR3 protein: CSVVGFVGSSYEQYF

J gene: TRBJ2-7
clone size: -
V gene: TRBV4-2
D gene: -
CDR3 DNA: TGTGCCAGCAGCCAGTCCGTCTTAAGCGAGCAGTACTTC
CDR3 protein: CASSQSVLSEQYF

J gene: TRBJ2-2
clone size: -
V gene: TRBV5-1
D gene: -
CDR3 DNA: TGCGCCAGCAGCTTGGATCCGGTGAACACCGGGGAGCTGTTTTTT
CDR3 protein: CASSLDPVNTGELFF

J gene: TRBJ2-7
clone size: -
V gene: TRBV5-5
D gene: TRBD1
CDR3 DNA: TGTGCCAGCAGACTTCAGGGGGCCTACGAGCAGTACTTC
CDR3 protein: CASRLQGAYEQYF

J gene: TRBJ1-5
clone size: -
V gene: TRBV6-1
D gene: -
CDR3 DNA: TGTGCCAGCAGTGAATGGGCCCAGCCCCAGCATTTT
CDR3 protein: CASSEWAQPQHF

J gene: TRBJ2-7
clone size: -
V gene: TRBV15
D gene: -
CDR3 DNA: TGTGCCACCAGCTCCCAACGAGCGGGCTCTTTCCCCTACGAGCAGTACTTC
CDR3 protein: CATSSQRAGSFPYEQYF

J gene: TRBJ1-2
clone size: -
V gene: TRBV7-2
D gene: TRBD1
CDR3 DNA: TGTGCCAGCAGCTACGGACAGGGGGCTGGCTACACCTTC
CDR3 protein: CASSYGQGAGYTF

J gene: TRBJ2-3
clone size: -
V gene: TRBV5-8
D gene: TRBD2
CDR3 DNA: TGTGCCAGCAGCCCCGGGACTAGGGGCAAGGATACGCAGTATTTT
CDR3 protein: CASSPGTRGKDTQYF

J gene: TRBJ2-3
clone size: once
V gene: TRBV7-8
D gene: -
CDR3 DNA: TGTGCCAGCAGCTTAGGGTACAGTGGTTCGAGCACAGATACGCAGTATTTT
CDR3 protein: CASSLGYSGSSTDTQYF

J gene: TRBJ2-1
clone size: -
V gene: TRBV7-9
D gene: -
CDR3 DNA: TGTGCCAGCAGCTTAGTAAGGGCGGGAAAAGACAATGAGCAGTTCTTC
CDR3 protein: CASSLVRAGKDNEQFF

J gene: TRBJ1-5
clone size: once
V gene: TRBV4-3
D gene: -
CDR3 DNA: TGCGCCAGCAGCCAAGATCGCAGGGCGACTCACCAGCCCCAGCATTTT
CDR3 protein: CASSQDRRATHQPQHF

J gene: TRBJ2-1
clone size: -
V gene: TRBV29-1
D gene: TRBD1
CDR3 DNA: TGCAGCGTTGGGACAGGGGTCAATGAGCAGTTCTTC
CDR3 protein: CSVGTGVNEQFF

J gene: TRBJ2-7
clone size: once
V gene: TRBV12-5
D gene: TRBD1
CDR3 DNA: TGTGCTAGTGGCTCCCCTCCACCAGGGGGCTGTTACGAGCAGTACTTC
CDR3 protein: CASGSPPPGGCYEQYF

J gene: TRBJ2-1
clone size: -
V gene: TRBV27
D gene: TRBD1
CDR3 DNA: TGTGCCAGCAGTTCAACAGGGGGCTGGAACAATGAGCAGTTCTTC
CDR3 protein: CASSSTGGWNNEQFF

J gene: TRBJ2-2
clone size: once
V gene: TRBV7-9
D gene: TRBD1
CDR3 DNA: TGTGCCAGCAGCTTAACTGTCAGGGGGCCCGGGGAGCTGTTTTTT
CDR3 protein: CASSLTVRGPGELFF